This entry lists 18 T cell receptor beta chains sequenced from one sample in a study of identical twins. MiXCR, applied by TCRdb to the 5' RACE reads, yields one record per CDR3 protein. The sample has some 690,000 distinct CDR3 sequences; 21% are singletons. The sample was also linked to a second study, of T cells expressing NK-cell markers.

Specimen: PBMCs. The receptor set was obtained from a woman under 30 in good health.

The chain employs TRBV20-1 and TRBJ2-3; unclear D gene. Deletions cut 7 bases from V and 2 bases from J, with 10 bases between. CDR1 is DFQATT and CDR2 is SNEGSKA in the germline V gene (reference sequence). The CDR3 contains 12 residues. In nucleotides, the CDR3 is TGCAGTGAAGCAGGCATCACAGATACGCAGTATTTT. It encodes CSEAGITDTQYF.

This clonotype was seen a handful of times. The rearrangement links TRBV20-1 to TRBJ1-2; tentatively, D is TRBD1 (5 bases). The V end lost 7 bases, the J end lost 6 bases, and 12 bases lay between the germline ends. The CDR3 extends over 11 amino acids. Germline V lookup: CDR1 DFQATT, CDR2 SNEGSKA (reference sequence). The CDR3 sequence is CSVSGADGYTF. The CDR3 DNA reads as TGCAGTGTCTCTGGGGCGGATGGCTACACCTTC.

This clonotype has just a few counts. At one end the junction does not follow the germline gene, possibly because of a read error. J is TRBJ1-1 and V is TRBV4-3; the D is unclear. The CDR3 is made up of 14 amino acids. The germline V gene has CDR1 LGHNA and CDR2 YSLEER. CDR3 coding DNA: TGCGCCAGCGGCCAGCCGGGAAGGAACACTGAAGCTTTCTTT. Amino acid sequence: CASGQPGRNTEAFF.

J is TRBJ2-2 and V is TRBV12-3 or TRBV12-4; D gene unclear. Trimming removed 5 bases from V and 3 bases from J, with 16 bases in between. This CDR3 is 16 amino acids long. This chain's CDR3 is CASSRSPGRYTGELFF. Here the CDR3 DNA reads TGTGCCAGCAGTCGGTCTCCGGGCCGCTACACCGGGGAGCTGTTTTTT.

V gene TRBV20-1 combines with J gene TRBJ1-2, with unresolved D. This CDR3 spans 9 amino acids. Germline CDR1 and CDR2: DFQATT and SNEGSKA (reference sequence). V shed 6 bases and J shed 9 bases, with 8 bases lying between them. CDR3 sequence (DNA): TGCAGTGCCCCGCCAAGCTACACCTTC. It yields the protein CSAPPSYTF.

There are many counts of this clonotype. The chain is built from TRBV27 and TRBJ1-5; unclear D gene. The CDR3 spans 12 residues. V was pared by 3 bases and J by 4 bases, with 4 bases between. Germline CDR1 reads MNHEY; CDR2 reads SMNVEV (reference sequence). The CDR3 reads CASSFLNQPQHF. In DNA form, the CDR3 reads TGTGCCAGCAGTTTTTTGAATCAGCCCCAGCATTTT.

This clonotype was picked up a small number of times. J is TRBJ2-1 and V is TRBV5-6; D is unclear. Trimming took 4 bases from V and 6 from J, leaving 23 bases between them. The CDR3 has 17 residues. Germline lookup yields CDR1 SGHDT and CDR2 YYEEEE. The CDR3 is CASSQKQRQKGGNEQFF. The DNA for the CDR3 is TGTGCCAGCAGCCAGAAACAAAGGCAGAAAGGTGGCAATGAGCAGTTCTTC.

This clonotype was recorded a few times. CDR3 sequence: CASSQGPASSGGKNTEAFF. The CDR3 nucleotides are TGCGCCAGCAGCCAAGGCCCCGCTTCGTCTGGGGGAAAGAACACTGAAGCTTTCTTT. The genes are TRBV4-1 and TRBJ1-1; D is possibly TRBD1 (5 bases). V was shortened by 1 base and J by 1 base, with 22 bases between the two germline ends. The CDR3 runs to 19 residues. Germline V gene sequence: CDR1 MGHRA, CDR2 YSYEKL.

The CDR3 sequence is CASSFFSGARETQYF. The DNA of the CDR3 is TGTGCCAGCAGCTTCTTTTCCGGGGCGAGGGAGACCCAGTACTTC. This chain uses TRBV7-9 with TRBJ2-5, with D perhaps matching TRBD1 or TRBD2 (5 bases each). V dropped 3 bases and J dropped 5 bases, with 16 bases sitting between them. The CDR3 extends over 15 amino acids. Germline V gene sequence: CDR1 SEHNR, CDR2 FQNEAQ (reference sequence). The variable domain in full, completed from reference TRBV7-9 and TRBJ2-5, reads DTGVSQNPRHKITKRGQNVTFRCDPISEHNRLYWYRQTLGQGPEFLTYFQNEAQLEKSRLLSDRFSAERPKGSFSTLEIQRTEQGDSAMYLCASSFFSGARETQYFGPGTRLLVL.

The table lists this clonotype with a few counts. V and J are TRBV29-1 and TRBJ2-1; 7 positions agree with TRBD1. Trimming removed 8 bases from V and 10 bases from J; junction bases left unmatched: 8. The germline V gene has CDR1 SQVTM and CDR2 ANQGSEA. This CDR3 has 11 amino acids. The CDR3: CSPRSGGEQFF. CDR3 DNA sequence: TGCAGCCCTCGGTCAGGGGGAGAGCAGTTCTTC.

The chain joins TRBV7-9 to TRBJ2-5, with 7 bases fitting TRBD2. The ends lost 1 base at V and 2 bases at J; junction bases unmatched: 7. This CDR3 has 16 residues. Germline values: CDR1 SEHNR, CDR2 FQNEAQ (reference sequence). DNA of the CDR3: TGTGCCAGCAGCTTAGGGGATCGGGGGGAACAAGAGACCCAGTACTTC. It specifies CASSLGDRGEQETQYF.

This clonotype was seen many times. This chain joins TRBV12-3 or TRBV12-4 and TRBJ2-1, with 8 bases matching TRBD2. Trimming cost V 5 bases and J 4 bases; bases outside gene matches: 7. This CDR3 is 15 amino acids long. The CDR3 coding sequence is TGTGCCAGCAGTCAGGGACTAGGCGGTTACAATGAGCAGTTCTTC. Translating it yields CASSQGLGGYNEQFF.

The sample holds a few counts of this clonotype. This chain uses TRBV7-8 with TRBJ2-3; TRBD2 agrees at 9 bases. Germline loops: CDR1 SGHVS, CDR2 FQNEAQ. V gave up 6 bases and J gave up 2 bases; unmatched junction bases: 9. This CDR3 has 16 residues. The CDR3 protein is CASSFGAGGFTDTQYF. Here the CDR3 DNA reads TGTGCCAGCAGTTTCGGGGCGGGAGGGTTCACAGATACGCAGTATTTT.

This clonotype was seen more than once but under ten times. J is TRBJ2-7 and V is TRBV5-4, with D perhaps matching TRBD2 (6 bases). This CDR3 contains 16 residues. Germline CDR1 SGHNT, CDR2 YYREEE (reference sequence). Trimming cost V 0 bases and J 2 bases, with 15 bases left between them. CDR3 DNA: TGTGCCAGCAGCTTGGCCCCTAGCGTGTCAACCTACGAGCAGTACTTC. Residues: CASSLAPSVSTYEQYF.

The chain joins TRBV10-2 to TRBJ1-2, with D unresolved. The CDR3 extends over 14 amino acids. CDR1 and CDR2 (germline): WSHSY, SAAADI. Trimming pared 6 bases from V and 5 bases from J, leaving 16 bases between. The CDR3 sequence is CASRGAARLYGYTF. The DNA of the CDR3 is TGCGCCAGCAGAGGCGCGGCACGCCTATATGGCTACACCTTC.

The gene calls are TRBV5-1 and TRBJ2-1, with 7 bases identical to TRBD2. The germline gives CDR1 SGHRS, CDR2 YFSETQ. The V gene end was trimmed by 4 bases and the J gene end by 9 bases; junction bases not matched to a gene: 7. There are 13 residues in the CDR3. This chain's CDR3 is CASSRTSTSEQFF. CDR3 DNA sequence: TGCGCCAGCAGCAGGACTAGTACGAGTGAGCAGTTCTTC. Full variable domain (remainder filled in from reference TRBV5-1 and TRBJ2-1): KAGVTQTPRYLIKTRGQQVTLSCSPISGHRSVSWYQQTPGQGLQFLFEYFSETQRNKGNFPGRFSGRQFSNSRSEMNVSTLELGDSALYLCASSRTSTSEQFFGPGTRLTVL.

At least ten counts were recorded for this clonotype. The chain uses TRBV6-5 and TRBJ2-3; no definite D call. Trimming shortened V by 0 bases and J by 0 bases, and 7 bases separated the two germline ends. The germline V gene encodes CDR1 MNHEY and CDR2 SVGAGI. The CDR3 extends over 15 amino acids. CDR3 coding DNA: TGTGCCAGCAGTTACTCGACCGTTAGCACAGATACGCAGTATTTT. Translating it yields CASSYSTVSTDTQYF.

V gene TRBV9 combines with J gene TRBJ2-2; D is unresolved. CDR3 size: 14 residues. The V gene's germline CDR1 is SGDLS and CDR2 YYNGEE. V gave up 2 bases and J gave up 4 bases, with 9 bases separating them. The CDR3 loop is CASSVNTGTGELFF. The CDR3 coding sequence is TGTGCCAGCAGCGTGAATACGGGCACCGGGGAGCTGTTTTTT.